This TCR beta chain appears in the sequencing data of a study of CD8+CD57+ T cells in acquired aplastic anemia. About the study: An average of 3.2 ug of DNA was obtained from sorted CD4+ and CD8+ cells.

Profiles of TCR beta VDJ and CDR3 were generated from a genomic DNA template. In TCRdb, the reads were re-called with MiXCR into one record per CDR3 protein. The sample carries approximately 190,000 distinct CDR3 sequences, approximately 50% recorded once. With 2 bases removed from V and 0 bases from J, the gap between germline ends came to 9 bases. The length of the CDR3 is 15 residues. Germline V lookup: CDR1 SNHLY, CDR2 FYNNEI. Study observations and caveats: Between patients and controls, around 30 CD8+ CDR3 sequences were found in common.

This clonotype was seen more than once but under ten times. Its antigen is still unknown. Patients included in sequencing had previously demonstrated CD8+CD57+ cell expansion by flow cytometry. All patients were therapy-naive when blood was sampled. The genes are TRBV2 and TRBJ2-3, with no clear D. Sequencing was performed on sorted CD4+, CD8+, or CD8+CD57+ T cells (not recorded which) from PBMCs. The source of this sequence is a human donor with aplastic anemia. CDR3 sequence: CASSETTSSTDTQYF. The CDR3 DNA sequence: TGTGCCAGCAGTGAAACTACCTCCAGCACAGATACGCAGTATTTT.